This T cell receptor beta chain comes out of a study of blood T cell repertoires in COVID-19. The overall study: Acute-phase and convalescent COVID-19 samples originated in the United States, Italy and Spain.

In germline, CDR1 is GTSNPN, CDR2 SVGIG (reference sequence). This CDR3 spans 16 amino acids. Losses at the gene ends were 0 bases for V and 7 bases for J; bases not matched to a gene: 11. Only a few counts were recorded for this clone. Residents of about two dozen US areas, aged roughly 18 to 95 years, made up the participants. Someone with COVID-19 had been met by exposed participants within 2 weeks before study entry. Only in-frame clones appear in the TCRdb table, and some are missing; sequencing was by immunoSEQ multiplex PCR. Altogether 200,000 to 250,000 clones are present, about 90% being singletons, with the ten largest covering around 3.8%.

Sequencing used PBMCs or T cells enriched from blood (not recorded which). The TCR comes from a woman under 40 who had been exposed to COVID-19. The chain has TRBV30 and TRBJ1-5, with 8 bases lining up with TRBD1. CDR3 DNA sequence: TGTGCCTGGAGTGTAAAGGCCCCGACAGGGGCCCAGCCCCAGCATTTT. This codes for CAWSVKAPTGAQPQHF.